In its sample, the clone carrying this T cell receptor (beta chain) was seen a few times. Antigen specificity is unknown. The data are from a study of CD8 T cells in ankylosing spondylitis. Findings and caveats of the study: A TCR beta motif of fewer than 10 highly homologous variants seemed to mark ankylosing spondylitis blood. Earlier literature documents some of the motif variants in reactive arthritis synovial fluid and blood. According to the report, clones linked to the disease were significantly enriched in matched synovial fluid samples taken from ankylosing spondylitis patients.

The TCR beta libraries were generated through quantitative 5'-RACE incorporating molecular barcodes. MiXCR was run by TCRdb on the 5' RACE reads, yielding one entry per CDR3 protein. The sample lists roughly 400,000 distinct CDR3 sequences, 20% to 25% occurring once. This CDR3 has 13 amino acids. Trimming took 3 bases from V and 8 from J, leaving 14 bases between them. In germline, CDR1 is SQVTM, CDR2 ANQGSEA. The genes are TRBV29-1 and TRBJ2-1; D possibly corresponds to TRBD1 (5 bases). The receptor comes from a male donor with ankylosing spondylitis. The sequencing sample was made of blood, either unsorted or a sorted T cell fraction (not recorded which). CDR3 in DNA: TGCAGCGTTGACAGGGATAGCCGGGATGAGCAGTTCTTC. Translating gives CSVDRDSRDEQFF.